One T cell receptor beta chain is described in this entry. Sequencing was performed with immunoSEQ multiplex PCR; in TCRdb, only in-frame clones are kept and a portion is missing. In the table there are some 200,000 clones, around 72% of which are singletons. Germline-derived CDR1 and CDR2 are LNHNV and YYDKDF (reference sequence). V shed 0 bases and J shed 3 bases, with 9 bases lying between them. The CDR3 has 14 residues. The data belong to a study of cytotoxic CD8 clonotypes in ibrutinib-treated CLL. The chain employs TRBV15 and TRBJ2-7; D unresolved. The specimen comprised PBMCs, sampled after 24 months of ibrutinib treatment. The origin of this receptor is a human donor with chronic lymphocytic leukemia. The DNA of the CDR3 is TGTGCCACCAGCAGAGATTACAATTTCTACGAGCAGTACTTC. This translates into CATSRDYNFYEQYF.